This T cell receptor beta chain emerged from a study of blood T cell repertoires in COVID-19. Study as a whole: The United States, Italy and Spain provided the acute and convalescent COVID-19 samples.

TCRdb keeps only in-frame clones here, not all; method: immunoSEQ multiplex PCR. Seen here are about 240,000 clones, more than 85% observed once, and the top ten hold 3.5% to 5%. Those who participated ranged in age from roughly 18 to 89 years and resided in roughly 26 US areas. CDR1 MNHNS and CDR2 SASEGT come from the germline V gene. V was pared by 3 bases and J by 2 bases, with 16 bases between. The CDR3 covers 16 residues. The clonotype originates from a woman aged 25 to 39 who had recovered from COVID-19. The genes are TRBV6-1 and TRBJ2-5, with a tentative D call TRBD1 (5 bases). Sequencing was done on a sample of PBMCs or T cells enriched from blood (not recorded which). This CDR3 is CASSDQPRQIQETQYF. In nucleotides, the CDR3 is TGTGCCAGCAGTGATCAGCCTCGACAGATACAAGAGACCCAGTACTTC.